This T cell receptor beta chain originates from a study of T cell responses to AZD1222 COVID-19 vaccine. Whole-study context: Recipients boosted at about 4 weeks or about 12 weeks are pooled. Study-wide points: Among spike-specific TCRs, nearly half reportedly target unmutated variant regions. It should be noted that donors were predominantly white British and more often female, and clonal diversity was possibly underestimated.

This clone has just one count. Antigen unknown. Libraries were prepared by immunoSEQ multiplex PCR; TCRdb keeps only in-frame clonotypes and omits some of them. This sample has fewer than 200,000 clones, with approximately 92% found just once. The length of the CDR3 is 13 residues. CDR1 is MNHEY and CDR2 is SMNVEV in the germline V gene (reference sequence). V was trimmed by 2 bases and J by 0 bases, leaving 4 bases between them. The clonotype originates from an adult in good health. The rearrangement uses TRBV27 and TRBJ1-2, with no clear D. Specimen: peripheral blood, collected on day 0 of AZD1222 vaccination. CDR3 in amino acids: CASSLRSNYGYTF. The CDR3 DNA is TGTGCCAGCAGTTTACGTTCTAACTATGGCTACACCTTC.